This T cell receptor beta chain appears in the sequencing data of a study of T cell clonality in common variable immunodeficiency. Points from the study as a whole: T cell subpopulation sequencing would be needed to explain CVID clonality.

This clone has at least ten counts. Its target is not known. The CDR3 extends 3 residues past the end of the read, so its final part is completed from the germline J gene. Donors gave roughly 5 to 8 ml heparinized peripheral whole blood. Sequencing was performed with immunoSEQ multiplex PCR; in TCRdb, only in-frame clones are kept and a portion is missing. The sample yields 35,000 to 50,000 clones, without any singletons. The CDR3 is 18 residues long. CDR1 is SQVTM and CDR2 is ANQGSEA in the germline V gene. The V end was cut by 6 bases, the J end by 1 base, with 25 bases between. Input material: peripheral blood mononuclear cells. The V call is TRBV29-1, the J call TRBJ2-1; D may be TRBD2 (7 bases). The receptor comes from a person between 18 and 75 years old in good health. The CDR3 bases that were read are TGCAGCGTCCGTTACGGGGGGCTAGGGGATTGGTCCTACAATGAG. Its protein product is CSVRYGGLGDWSYNE. The entire CDR3 reads CSVRYGGLGDWSYNEQFF.